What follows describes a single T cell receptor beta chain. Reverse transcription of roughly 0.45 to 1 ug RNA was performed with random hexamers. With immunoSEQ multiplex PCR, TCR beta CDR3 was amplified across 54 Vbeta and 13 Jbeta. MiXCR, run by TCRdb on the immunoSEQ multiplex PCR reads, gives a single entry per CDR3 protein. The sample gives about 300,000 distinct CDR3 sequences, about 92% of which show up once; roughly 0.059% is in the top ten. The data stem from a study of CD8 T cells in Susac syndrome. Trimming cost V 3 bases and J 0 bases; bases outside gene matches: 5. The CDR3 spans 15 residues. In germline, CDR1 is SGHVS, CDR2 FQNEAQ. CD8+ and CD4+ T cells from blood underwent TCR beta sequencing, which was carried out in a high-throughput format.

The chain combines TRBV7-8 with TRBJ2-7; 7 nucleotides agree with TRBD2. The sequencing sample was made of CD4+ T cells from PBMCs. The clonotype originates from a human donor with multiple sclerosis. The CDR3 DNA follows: TGTGCCAGCAGCTTTACTAGCGCCCCCTCCTACGAGCAGTACTTC. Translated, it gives CASSFTSAPSYEQYF.